The source of this TCR beta chain is a study of cytomegalovirus exposure and HLA in healthy donors. Study information: Most genotyped donors, around 78% of around 370, had Caucasian-associated genetic ancestry. Findings of the study overall: Sequencing likely produced, as an artifact, a cluster of highly shared sequence variants. Cytomegalovirus association was listed for about 180 TCR beta chains.

13 Jbeta primers and 60 Vbeta primers were used for the PCR. TCRdb's table, derived via immunoSEQ multiplex PCR, lists solely in-frame clones and lacks some. The sample holds fewer than 200,000 clones, around 90% seen once. For this clone: Antigen unknown.

The germline V and J ends were trimmed by 4 bases and 2 bases, with 14 bases remaining between them. Germline V gene lookup returns CDR1 LNHDA and CDR2 SQIVND (reference sequence). CDR3 length equals 16 residues. V usage is TRBV19 and J usage is TRBJ1-4; tentative D call: TRBD1 (6 bases). Sequencing was performed on PBMCs. This TCR derives from a boy aged 2 to 10 in good health and CMV-seronegative. CDR3 in amino acids: CASSNDRRRTNEKLFF. DNA for the CDR3: TGTGCCAGTAGTAATGACAGGAGGAGGACTAATGAAAAACTGTTTTTT. Drawing the rest from reference TRBV19 and TRBJ1-4, the complete variable domain is DGGITQSPKYLFRKEGQNVTLSCEQNLNHDAMYWYRQDPGQGLRLIYYSQIVNDFQKGDIAEGYSVSREKKESFPLTVTSAQKNPTAFYLCASSNDRRRTNEKLFFGSGTQLSVL.